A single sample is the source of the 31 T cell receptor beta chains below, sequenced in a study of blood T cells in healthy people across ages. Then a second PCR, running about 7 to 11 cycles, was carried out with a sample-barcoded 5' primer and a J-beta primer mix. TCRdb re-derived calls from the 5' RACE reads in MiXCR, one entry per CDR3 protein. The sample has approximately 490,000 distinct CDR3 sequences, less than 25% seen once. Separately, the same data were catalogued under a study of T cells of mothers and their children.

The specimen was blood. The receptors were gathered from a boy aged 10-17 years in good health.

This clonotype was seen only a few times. The CDR3 sequence is CASSQGHNQPQHF. CDR3 DNA sequence: TGCGCCAGCAGCCAAGGCCATAATCAGCCCCAGCATTTT. V usage is TRBV4-3 and J usage is TRBJ1-5, with D unclear. CDR3 length: 13 residues. Germline CDR1 reads LGHNA; CDR2 reads YSLEER. V was shortened by 1 base and J by 4 bases, with 5 bases between the two germline ends.

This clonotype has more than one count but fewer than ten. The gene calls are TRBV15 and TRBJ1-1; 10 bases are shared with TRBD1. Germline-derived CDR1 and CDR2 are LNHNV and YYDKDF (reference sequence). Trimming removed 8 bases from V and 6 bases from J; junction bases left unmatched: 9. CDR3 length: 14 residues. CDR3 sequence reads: CATSPGQGRSEAFF. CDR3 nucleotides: TGTGCCACCTCTCCGGGACAGGGGAGGTCTGAAGCTTTCTTT.

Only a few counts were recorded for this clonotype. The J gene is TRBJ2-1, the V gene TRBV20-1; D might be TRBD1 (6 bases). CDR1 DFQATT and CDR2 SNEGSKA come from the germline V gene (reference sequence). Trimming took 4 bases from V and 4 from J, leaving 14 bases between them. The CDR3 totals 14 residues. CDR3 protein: CSATLTGSYNEQFF. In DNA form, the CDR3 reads TGCAGTGCTACCCTGACAGGCTCGTACAATGAGCAGTTCTTC.

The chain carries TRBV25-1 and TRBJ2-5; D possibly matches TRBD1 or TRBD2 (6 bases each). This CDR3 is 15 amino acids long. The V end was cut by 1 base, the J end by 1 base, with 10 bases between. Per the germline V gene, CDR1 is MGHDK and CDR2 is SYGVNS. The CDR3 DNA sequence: TGTGCCAGCAGTGAATCGGGGGCACCCCAAGAGACCCAGTACTTC. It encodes CASSESGAPQETQYF.

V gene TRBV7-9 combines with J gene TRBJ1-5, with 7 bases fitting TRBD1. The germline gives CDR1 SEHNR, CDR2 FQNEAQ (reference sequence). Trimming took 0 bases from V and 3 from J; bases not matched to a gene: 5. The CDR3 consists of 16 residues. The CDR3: CASSLALGTVNQPQHF. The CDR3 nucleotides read TGTGCCAGCAGCTTAGCGCTAGGGACAGTCAATCAGCCCCAGCATTTT.

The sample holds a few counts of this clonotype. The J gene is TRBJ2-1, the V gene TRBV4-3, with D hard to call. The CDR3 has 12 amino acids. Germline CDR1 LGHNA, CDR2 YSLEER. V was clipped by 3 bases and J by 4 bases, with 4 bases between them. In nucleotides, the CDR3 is TGCGCCAGCAGCCACAGATACAATGAGCAGTTCTTC. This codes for CASSHRYNEQFF.

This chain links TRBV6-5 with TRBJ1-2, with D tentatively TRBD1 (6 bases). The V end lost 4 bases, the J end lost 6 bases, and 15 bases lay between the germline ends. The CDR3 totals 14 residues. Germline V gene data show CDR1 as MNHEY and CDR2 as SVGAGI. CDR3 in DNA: TGTGCCAGCAGTTCTATTGGGCAGGGGAATGGCTACACCTTC. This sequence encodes CASSSIGQGNGYTF.

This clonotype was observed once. CDR3 sequence reads: CASSWSGGNNEQFF. CDR3 nucleotides: TGTGCCAGCAGTTGGAGCGGGGGCAACAATGAGCAGTTCTTC. V gene TRBV6-5 combines with J gene TRBJ2-1, with 8 bases identical to TRBD2. Looked up from germline, CDR1 is MNHEY and CDR2 is SVGAGI. The V gene end was trimmed by 4 bases and the J gene end by 5 bases; junction bases not matched to a gene: 4. There are 14 residues in the CDR3.

The CDR3 bases are TGTGCCAGCAGTATCCGAAGATTATCAGATGTGCAATATTTT. Its translation: CASSIRRLSDVQYF. The chain recombines TRBV12-3 or TRBV12-4 with TRBJ2-3; no definite D call. V was shortened by 5 bases and J by 15 bases, with 24 bases between the two germline ends. This CDR3 has 14 residues.

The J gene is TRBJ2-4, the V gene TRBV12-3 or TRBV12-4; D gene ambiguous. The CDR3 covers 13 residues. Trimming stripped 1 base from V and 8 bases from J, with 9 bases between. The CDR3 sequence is CASSLEVRDIQYF. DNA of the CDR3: TGTGCCAGCAGTTTAGAGGTTCGGGACATTCAGTACTTC.

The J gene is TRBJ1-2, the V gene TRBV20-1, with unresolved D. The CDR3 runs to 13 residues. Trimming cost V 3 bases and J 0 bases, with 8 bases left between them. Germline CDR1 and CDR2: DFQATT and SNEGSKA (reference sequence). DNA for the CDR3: TGCAGTGCTAGTGGCGGGGCTAACTATGGCTACACCTTC. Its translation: CSASGGANYGYTF.

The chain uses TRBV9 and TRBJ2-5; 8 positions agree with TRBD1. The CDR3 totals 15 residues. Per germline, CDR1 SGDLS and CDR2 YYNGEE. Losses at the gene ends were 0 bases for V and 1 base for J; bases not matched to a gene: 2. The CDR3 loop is CASSVGGQVQETQYF. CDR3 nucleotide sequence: TGTGCCAGCAGCGTAGGGGGACAGGTCCAAGAGACCCAGTACTTC.

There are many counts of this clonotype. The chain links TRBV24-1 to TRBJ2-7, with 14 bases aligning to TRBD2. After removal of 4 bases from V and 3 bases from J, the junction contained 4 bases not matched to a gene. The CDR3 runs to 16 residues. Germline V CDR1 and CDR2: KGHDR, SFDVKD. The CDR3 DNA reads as TGTGCCACCAGTGACCCCGGGACTAGCGGGGGCTACGAGCAGTACTTC. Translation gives CATSDPGTSGGYEQYF.

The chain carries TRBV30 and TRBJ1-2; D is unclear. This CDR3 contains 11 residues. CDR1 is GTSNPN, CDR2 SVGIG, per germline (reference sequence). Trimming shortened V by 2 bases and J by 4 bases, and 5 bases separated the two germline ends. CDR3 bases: TGTGCCTGGAGTATATTCTATGGCTACACCTTC. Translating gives CAWSIFYGYTF.

The CDR3 DNA reads as TGTGCCAGCACTACGCCTGGGGCCAACGTCCTGACTTTC. This encodes CASTTPGANVLTF. This chain joins TRBV6-5 and TRBJ2-6; no clear D. From germline, CDR1 is MNHEY and CDR2 SVGAGI. CDR3 length: 13 residues. V lost 7 bases and J 2 bases, leaving 6 bases between the germline ends.

Here the CDR3 reads CASSEVSGDDEQFF. The CDR3 DNA reads TGTGCCAGCAGTGAGGTCTCGGGGGACGATGAGCAGTTCTTC. The chain recombines TRBV6-1 with TRBJ2-1; tentative D call: TRBD2 (6 bases). Per germline, CDR1 MNHNS and CDR2 SASEGT. V was pared by 3 bases and J by 8 bases, with 14 bases between. This CDR3 comprises 14 residues.

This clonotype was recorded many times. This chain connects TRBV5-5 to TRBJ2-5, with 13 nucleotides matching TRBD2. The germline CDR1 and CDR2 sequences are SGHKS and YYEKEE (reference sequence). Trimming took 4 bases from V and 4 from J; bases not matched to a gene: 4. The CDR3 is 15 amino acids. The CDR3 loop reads CASSPGLAGAETQYF. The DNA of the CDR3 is TGTGCCAGCAGCCCCGGACTAGCGGGGGCAGAGACCCAGTACTTC.

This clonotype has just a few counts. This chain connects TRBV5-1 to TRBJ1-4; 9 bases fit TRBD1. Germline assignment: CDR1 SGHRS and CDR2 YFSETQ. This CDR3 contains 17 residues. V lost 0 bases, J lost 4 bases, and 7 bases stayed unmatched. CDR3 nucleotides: TGCGCCAGCAGCTTGGGAACAGGGGGCACCGGTAATGAAAAACTGTTTTTT. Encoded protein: CASSLGTGGTGNEKLFF.

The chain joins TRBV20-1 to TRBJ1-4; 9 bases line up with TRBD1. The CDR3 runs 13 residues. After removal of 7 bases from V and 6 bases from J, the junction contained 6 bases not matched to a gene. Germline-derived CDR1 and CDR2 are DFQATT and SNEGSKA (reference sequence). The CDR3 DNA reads TGCAGTGTAAACCGGGACAGGGATGAAAAACTGTTTTTT. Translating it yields CSVNRDRDEKLFF.

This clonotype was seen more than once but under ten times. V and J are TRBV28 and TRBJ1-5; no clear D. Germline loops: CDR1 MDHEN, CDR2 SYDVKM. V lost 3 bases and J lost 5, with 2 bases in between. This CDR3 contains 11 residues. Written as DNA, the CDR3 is TGTGCCAGCAGTTTTTATCAGCCCCAGCATTTT. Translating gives CASSFYQPQHF.

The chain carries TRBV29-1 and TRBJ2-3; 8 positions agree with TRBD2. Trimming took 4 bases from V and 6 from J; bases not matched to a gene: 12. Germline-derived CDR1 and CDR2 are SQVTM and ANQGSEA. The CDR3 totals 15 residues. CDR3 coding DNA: TGCAGCGTTGGCGGAATATCGGGGGGGACTGATACGCAGTATTTT. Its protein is CSVGGISGGTDTQYF.

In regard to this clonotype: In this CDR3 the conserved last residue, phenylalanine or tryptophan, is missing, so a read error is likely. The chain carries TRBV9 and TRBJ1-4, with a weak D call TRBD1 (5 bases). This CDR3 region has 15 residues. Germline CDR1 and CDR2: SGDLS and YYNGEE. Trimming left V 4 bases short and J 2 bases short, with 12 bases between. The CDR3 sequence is CASSPGGATNEKLFS. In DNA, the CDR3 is TGTGCCAGCAGCCCAGGCGGGGCGACTAATGAAAAACTGTTTTCT.

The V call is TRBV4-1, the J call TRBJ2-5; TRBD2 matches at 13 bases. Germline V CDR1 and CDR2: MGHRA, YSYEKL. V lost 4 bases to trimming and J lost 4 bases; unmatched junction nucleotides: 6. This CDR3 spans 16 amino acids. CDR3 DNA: TGCGCCAGCAGCCCCGGACTAGCGGGAGATGGAGAGACCCAGTACTTC. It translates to CASSPGLAGDGETQYF.

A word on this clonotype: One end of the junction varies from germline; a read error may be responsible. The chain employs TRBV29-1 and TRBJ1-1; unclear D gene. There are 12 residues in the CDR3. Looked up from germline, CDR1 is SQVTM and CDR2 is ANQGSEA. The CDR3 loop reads CSVSAMNTEALF. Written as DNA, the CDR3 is TGCAGCGTTTCGGCAATGAACACTGAAGCTCTCTTT.

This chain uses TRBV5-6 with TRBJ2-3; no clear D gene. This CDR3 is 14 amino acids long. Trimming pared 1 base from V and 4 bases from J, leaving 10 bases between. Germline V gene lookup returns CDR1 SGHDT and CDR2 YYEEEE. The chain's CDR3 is CASSLIQFADTQYF. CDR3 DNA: TGTGCCAGCAGCTTGATCCAGTTCGCAGATACGCAGTATTTT.

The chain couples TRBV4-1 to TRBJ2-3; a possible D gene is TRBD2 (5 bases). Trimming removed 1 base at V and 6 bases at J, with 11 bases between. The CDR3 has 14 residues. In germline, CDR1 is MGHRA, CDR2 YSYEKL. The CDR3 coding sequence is TGCGCCAGCAGCCAAGGACCCCCGGGGGATACGCAGTATTTT. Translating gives CASSQGPPGDTQYF.

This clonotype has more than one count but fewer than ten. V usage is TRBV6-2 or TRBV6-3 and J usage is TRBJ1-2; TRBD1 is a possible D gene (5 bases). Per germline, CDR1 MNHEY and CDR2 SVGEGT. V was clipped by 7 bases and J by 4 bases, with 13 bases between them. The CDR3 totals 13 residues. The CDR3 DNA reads TGTGCCAGCACCCGGGACGGGAGCTATGGCTACACCTTC. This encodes CASTRDGSYGYTF.

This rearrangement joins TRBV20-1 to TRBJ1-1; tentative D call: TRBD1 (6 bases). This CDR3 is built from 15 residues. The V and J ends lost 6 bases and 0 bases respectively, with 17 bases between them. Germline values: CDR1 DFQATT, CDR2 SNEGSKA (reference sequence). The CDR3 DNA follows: TGCAGTGCCTTCCAGCTACAGGGCCTGAACACTGAAGCTTTCTTT. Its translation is CSAFQLQGLNTEAFF.

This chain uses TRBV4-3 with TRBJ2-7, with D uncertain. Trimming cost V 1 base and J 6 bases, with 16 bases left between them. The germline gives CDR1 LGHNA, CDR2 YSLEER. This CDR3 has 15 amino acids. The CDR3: CASSQGVARSFEQYF. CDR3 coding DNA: TGCGCCAGCAGCCAAGGTGTCGCTAGAAGTTTCGAGCAGTACTTC.

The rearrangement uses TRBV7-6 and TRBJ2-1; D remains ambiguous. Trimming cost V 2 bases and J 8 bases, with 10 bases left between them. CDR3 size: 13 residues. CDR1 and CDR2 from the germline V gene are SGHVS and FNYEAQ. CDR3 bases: TGTGCCAGCAGCTTAAGTGAGATCTATGAGCAGTTCTTC. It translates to CASSLSEIYEQFF. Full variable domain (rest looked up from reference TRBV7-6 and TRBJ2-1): GAGVSQSPRYKVTKRGQDVALRCDPISGHVSLYWYRQALGQGPEFLTYFNYEAQQDKSGLPNDRFSAERPEGSISTLTIQRTEQRDSAMYRCASSLSEIYEQFFGPGTRLTVL.

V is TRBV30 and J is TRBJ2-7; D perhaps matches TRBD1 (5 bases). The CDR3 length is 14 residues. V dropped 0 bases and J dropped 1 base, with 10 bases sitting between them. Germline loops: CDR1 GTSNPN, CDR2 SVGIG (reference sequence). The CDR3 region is CAWSVRAGSYEQYF. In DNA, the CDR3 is TGTGCCTGGAGTGTACGGGCAGGGTCCTACGAGCAGTACTTC.